These T cell receptor beta chains were read from a single sample in a study of CD8 T cells in ankylosing spondylitis. From the 5' RACE reads, TCRdb called clonotypes with MiXCR, one entry per CDR3 protein. This table has about 210,000 distinct CDR3 sequences, 7.5% to 9.5% appearing once. The material sequenced was blood, either unsorted or a sorted T cell fraction (not recorded which). The receptors were gathered from a female donor with ankylosing spondylitis or in good health (not recorded which). The CDR3 runs from the conserved cysteine through the conserved F or W. The order of the fields is J gene, V gene, D gene, clone size, CDR3 DNA, CDR3 protein. D genes are given only for firm matches. A clone size is listed for some rows: how often the clone was seen (once, few, many), or a class if it is expanded.

>TRBJ1-1|TRBV9|NA|many
TGTGCCAGCAGCGTAGCTAACGGAGGAGAAGCTTTCTTT
CASSVANGGEAFF
>TRBJ2-5|TRBV20-1|NA|many
TGCAGTGCTAGGGCAGGGGAGACCCAGTACTTC
CSARAGETQYF
>TRBJ2-7|TRBV5-5|NA|many
TGTGCCAGCAGCCAACTAGTGAACAACTACGAGCAGTACTTC
CASSQLVNNYEQYF
>TRBJ2-7|TRBV5-5|TRBD1|many
TGTGCCAGCAGCTTATACGGGACAGGGGTAGACGAGCAGTACTTC
CASSLYGTGVDEQYF
>TRBJ2-7|TRBV20-1|NA|many
TGCAGTGCCGCTCTCCGGGGAACACCCTACGAGCAGTACTTC
CSAALRGTPYEQYF
>TRBJ2-1|TRBV7-8|TRBD2|many
TGTGCCAGCGGTATAGCGGGAGGGTCCTACAATGAGCAGTTCTTC
CASGIAGGSYNEQFF
>TRBJ2-7|TRBV7-2|TRBD1|NA
TGTGCCAGCAGCCTCGGGACAGCCTACTCCTACGAGCAGTACTTC
CASSLGTAYSYEQYF
>TRBJ2-7|TRBV6-2/TRBV6-3|TRBD2|NA
TGTGCCAGCAGTTCCCCCCCGCGCGGGAGGGCCGGATCCTACGAGCAGTACTTC
CASSSPPRGRAGSYEQYF
>TRBJ2-1|TRBV4-1|NA|many
TGCGCCAGCAGCCAATCCCTTAGCGAGAGGAGCTCCTACAATGAGCAGTTCTTC
CASSQSLSERSSYNEQFF
>TRBJ2-1|TRBV5-1|NA|many
TGCGCCAGCAGGGCAGGGGAGTTGGATGAGCAGTTCTTC
CASRAGELDEQFF
>TRBJ1-2|TRBV27|TRBD1|many
TGTGCCAGCCTTGGACAGGGGTCGAATGGCTACACCTTC
CASLGQGSNGYTF
>TRBJ2-5|TRBV6-1|NA|many
TGTGCCAGCAGGGCGGGAAGACACCAAGAGACCCAGTACTTC
CASRAGRHQETQYF
>TRBJ1-2|TRBV12-3/TRBV12-4|NA|many
TGTGCCAGCAGTTTACGGGACCTCTATGGCTACACCTTC
CASSLRDLYGYTF
>TRBJ1-2|TRBV2|TRBD1|few
TGTGCCAGCAGGGGGACAGGGAGTGGCTACACCTTC
CASRGTGSGYTF
>TRBJ2-7|TRBV5-1|NA|many
TGCGCCAGCAGCTTTTCCGGGACCGAATACGAGCAGTACTTC
CASSFSGTEYEQYF
>TRBJ1-1|TRBV25-1|NA|many
TGTGCCAGCAGTGGGGTTGGGACGAACACTGAAGCTTTCTTT
CASSGVGTNTEAFF
>TRBJ2-1|TRBV20-1|NA|few
TGCTGTGCTAGCCCCCCGGCTAGCGCTAGCTCCTACAATGAGCAGTTCTTC
CCASPPASASSYNEQFF
>TRBJ2-7|TRBV20-1|TRBD2|many
TGCAGTGCTAGTAGCGGGAGCGGTATTTACGAGCAGTACTTC
CSASSGSGIYEQYF
>TRBJ2-7|TRBV7-2|NA|NA
TGTGCCAGCAGCCCCCAAAGTAGCTCCTGGGTGTACGAGCAGTACTTC
CASSPQSSSWVYEQYF
>TRBJ2-7|TRBV2|TRBD2|NA
TGTGCCAGCAGTCGACTAGCGGGAAGCGGGGAGCAGTACTTC
CASSRLAGSGEQYF
>TRBJ2-2|TRBV7-2|NA|few
TGTGCCAGCAGCCCCATGGTTGGGACCGGGGAGCTGTTTTTT
CASSPMVGTGELFF
>TRBJ1-5|TRBV27|NA|many
TGTGCCAGCAGTTTCGTTTATAGCAATCAGCCCCAGCATTTT
CASSFVYSNQPQHF
>TRBJ2-4|TRBV6-1|NA|many
TGTGCCAGCAGTGAAACTGTAGCCAAAAACATTCAGTACTTC
CASSETVAKNIQYF
>TRBJ2-1|TRBV25-1|NA|many
TGTGCCAGCAGTGTAAAGTGGAGCAATGAGCAGTTCTTC
CASSVKWSNEQFF
>TRBJ2-3|TRBV7-2|NA|few
TGTGCCAGCAGCTCTATTCAGGCGTCGGGGGATACGCAGTATTTT
CASSSIQASGDTQYF
>TRBJ2-1|TRBV5-1|TRBD1|many
TGCGCCAGCAGAGAACCGGGACAGGGGTACAATGAGCAGTTCTTC
CASREPGQGYNEQFF
>TRBJ2-2|TRBV10-1|NA|many
TGCGCCAGCTCCCCTAGACCTAACACCGGGGAGCTGTTTTTT
CASSPRPNTGELFF